The following is a TCR beta chain sequence with its context. The data are from a study of T cells in Graves' hyperthyroidism and ophthalmopathy. Researchers took RNA transcripts and amplified the TCR beta CDR3 regions from them. The TCR CDR3 first-round RT-PCR relied on the HTBI primer set. TCRdb recomputed calls from the multiplex PCR reads with MiXCR, one row per CDR3 protein. The sample includes about 560,000 distinct CDR3 sequences, roughly 17% of them seen just once. V was clipped by 8 bases and J by 3 bases; unmatched bases: 4. The CDR3 is 12 amino acids. Sequenced sample: blood. This receptor was obtained from a woman younger than 35 with Graves' hyperthyroidism. The rearrangement links TRBV12-3 or TRBV12-4 to TRBJ2-7; 7 bases are shared with TRBD1. CDR3 DNA: TGTGCCAGCGGCGCAGGGGGCTACGAGCAGTACTTC. Translation: CASGAGGYEQYF.